Described below is a single T cell receptor (beta chain) sequence and its context. There is no known antigen for this receptor. No base quality values were provided; no much bigger clone lies one nucleotide off. Measured from the cysteine to the phenylalanine, the CDR3 is 17 residues long. Only CDR3 DNA is held: 51 bases, read in frame from base 1. Deletion took 3 bases off V and 0 bases off J, with a span of 15 bases between the germline ends. CDR1 MDHEN and CDR2 SYDVKM are derived from the germline V gene. Library preparation employed RACE. The sequencing machine was a NextSeq 500. Library preparation attached unique molecular identifiers to individual cDNA molecules for quantitative, reproducible TCR counting. From each blood RNA sample, both TCR alpha and TCR beta chains were sequenced. In the authors' own workflow: A median of approximately 96,000 TCRs per sample was observed, with a range of about 20,000 to 690,600. The Decombinator software suite was used to annotate the V, J and CDR3 of the TCR reads. To make PS versus PT1 abundance plots, every sample was subsampled to the same number of TCRs (28,000). Expanded TCRs were defined as absent before sensitization and observed at least eight times at the 2-week time point. TCRdb took the public reads, trimmed them with fastp at Q25, ran MiXCR for clone calling and kept in-frame beta chains. Every entry covers one CDR3 protein and lists the most common genes and DNA from its rows. TCRdb's processing, not the authors', yielded these V and J calls. In all, the sample holds about 180,000 distinct CDR3 sequences, and nearly 30% of those were seen once. The top ten hold less than 3% of the sample.

This sample is drawn from a study of human T cells and chemical hapten exposure (dated by TCRdb to about 2021). For the wider study: For sensitization, 2% DPC in acetone was applied to a roughly 2 cm by roughly 2 cm area of upper inner arm skin. Throughout the approximately 25-week study period, patients were also given weekly therapeutic DPC doses on the scalp. Libraries were pooled for sequencing, and variation in per-sample TCR yields was attributed mainly to small differences in library volumes within the pool. The mostly female patient cohort included alopecia areata with under or over 50% scalp involvement, alopecia totalis and alopecia universalis. Blood samples were taken from patients before sensitization (week 0) and at 2, 6 and about 24 weeks after DPC sensitization. This study followed changes in the peripheral blood TCR repertoire in vivo during primary and secondary sensitization of alopecia patients to the hapten diphenylcyclopropenone (DPC). Under 30 alopecia patients gave blood for TCR sequencing at one to four time points (pre-sensitization, 2, 6 and 24 weeks). Patch tests used Finn chambers with 0.01% DPC on the upper back, scored after 6 days by International Contact Dermatitis Research Group standards.

The research as a whole found: After repeated subsampling, changes were observed in the strength of the expansion versus patch-test correlation and in the threshold at which the correlation became significant. DPC sensitization did not change how many TCRs were above 1 in 1000 frequency, and no evidence was found of alterations in global repertoire structure. Alopecia, a presumed autoimmune disease, was present in all patients, so the immune response of the patients might differ from that of healthy individuals. Patch test score correlated positively with the number of PT1 expanded TCRs, reaching significance at thresholds 8, 16 and 32 but not at 4. Compared with pre-sensitization or healthy control sets, expanded TCRs formed significantly more large CDR3 similarity clusters, which is consistent with antigen-driven responses.

The time point label for this specimen denotes: pre-sensitization, week 0. The intended sense of this specimen's treatment or condition label: therapeutic diphenylcyclopropenone sensitization with weekly scalp DPC. Blood at each patch-test visit was drawn before the patch test was applied. Eligible patients were aged 18 to 70, diagnosed with alopecia, deemed suitable for DPC therapy, and excluded if pregnant. Total RNA was isolated from unfractionated whole blood collected in Tempus Blood RNA tubes. The sample was whole blood, taken in connection with sensitization to the hapten diphenylcyclopropenone (DPC). The sequence came from a woman aged 25 to 39 with alopecia areata. Some clones in this sample may be carry-over from other donors' samples. The chain is assembled from TRBV28 and TRBJ1-3; no D gene is confidently identified. The nucleotides read TGTGCCAGCAGTTTGATCCTTGGCAGCACCTCTGGAAACACCATATATTTT. Translation gives CASSLILGSTSGNTIYF.